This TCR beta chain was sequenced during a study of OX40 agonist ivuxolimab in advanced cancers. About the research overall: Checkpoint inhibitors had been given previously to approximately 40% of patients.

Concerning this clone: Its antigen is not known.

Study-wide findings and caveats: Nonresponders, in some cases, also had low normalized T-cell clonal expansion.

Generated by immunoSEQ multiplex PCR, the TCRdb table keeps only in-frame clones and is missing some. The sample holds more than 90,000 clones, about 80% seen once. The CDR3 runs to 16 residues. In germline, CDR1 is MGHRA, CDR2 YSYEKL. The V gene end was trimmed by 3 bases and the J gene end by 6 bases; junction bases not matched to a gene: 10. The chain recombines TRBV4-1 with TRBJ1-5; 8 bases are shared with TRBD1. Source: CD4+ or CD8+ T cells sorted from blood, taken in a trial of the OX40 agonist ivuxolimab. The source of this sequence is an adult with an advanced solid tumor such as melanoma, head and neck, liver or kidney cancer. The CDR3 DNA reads TGCGCCAGCAGCCAGCAATCAGGGGGCCCTACTCAGCCCCAGCATTTT. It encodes CASSQQSGGPTQPQHF.